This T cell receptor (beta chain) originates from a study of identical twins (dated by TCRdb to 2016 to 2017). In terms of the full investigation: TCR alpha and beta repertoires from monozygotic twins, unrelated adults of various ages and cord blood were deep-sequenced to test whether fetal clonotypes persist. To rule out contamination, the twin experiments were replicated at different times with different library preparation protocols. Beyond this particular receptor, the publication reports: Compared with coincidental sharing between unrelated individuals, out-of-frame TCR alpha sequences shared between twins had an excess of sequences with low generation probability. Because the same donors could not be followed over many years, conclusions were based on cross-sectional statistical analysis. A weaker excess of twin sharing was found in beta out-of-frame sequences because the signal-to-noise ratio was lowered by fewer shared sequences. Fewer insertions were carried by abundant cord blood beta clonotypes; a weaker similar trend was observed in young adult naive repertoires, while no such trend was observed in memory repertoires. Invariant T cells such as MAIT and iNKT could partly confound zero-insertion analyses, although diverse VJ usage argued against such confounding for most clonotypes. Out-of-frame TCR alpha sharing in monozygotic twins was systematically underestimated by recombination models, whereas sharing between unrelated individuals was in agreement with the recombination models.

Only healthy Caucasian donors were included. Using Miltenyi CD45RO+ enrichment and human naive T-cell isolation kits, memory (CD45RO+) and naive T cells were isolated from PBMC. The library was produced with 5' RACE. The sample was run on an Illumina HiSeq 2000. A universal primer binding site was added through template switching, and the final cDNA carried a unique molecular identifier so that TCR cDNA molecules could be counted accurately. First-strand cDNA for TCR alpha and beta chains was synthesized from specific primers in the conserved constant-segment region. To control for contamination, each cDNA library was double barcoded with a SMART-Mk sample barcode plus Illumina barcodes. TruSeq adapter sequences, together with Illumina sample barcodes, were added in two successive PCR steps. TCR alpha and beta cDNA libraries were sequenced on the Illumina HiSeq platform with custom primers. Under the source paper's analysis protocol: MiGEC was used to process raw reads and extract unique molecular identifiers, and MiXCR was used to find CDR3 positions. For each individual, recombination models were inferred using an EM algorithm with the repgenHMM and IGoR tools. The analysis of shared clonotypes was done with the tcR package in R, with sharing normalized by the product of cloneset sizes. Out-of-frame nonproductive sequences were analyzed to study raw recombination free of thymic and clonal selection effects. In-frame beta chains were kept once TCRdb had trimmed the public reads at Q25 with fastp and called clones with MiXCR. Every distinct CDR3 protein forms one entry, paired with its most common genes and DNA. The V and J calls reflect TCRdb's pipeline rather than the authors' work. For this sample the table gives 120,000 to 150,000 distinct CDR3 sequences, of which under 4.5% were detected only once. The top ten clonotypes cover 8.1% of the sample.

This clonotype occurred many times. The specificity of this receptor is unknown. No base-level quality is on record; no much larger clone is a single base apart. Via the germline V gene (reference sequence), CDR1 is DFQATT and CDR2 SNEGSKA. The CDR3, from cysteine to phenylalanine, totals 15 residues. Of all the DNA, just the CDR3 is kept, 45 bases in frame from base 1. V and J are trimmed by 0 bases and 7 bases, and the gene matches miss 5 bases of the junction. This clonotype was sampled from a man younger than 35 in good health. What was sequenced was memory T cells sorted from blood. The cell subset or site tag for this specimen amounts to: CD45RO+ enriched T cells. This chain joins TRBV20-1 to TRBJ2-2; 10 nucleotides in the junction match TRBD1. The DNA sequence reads TGCAGTGCTAGAGATCAGACAGGGGGCTTCGGGGAGCTGTTTTTT. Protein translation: CSARDQTGGFGELFF.